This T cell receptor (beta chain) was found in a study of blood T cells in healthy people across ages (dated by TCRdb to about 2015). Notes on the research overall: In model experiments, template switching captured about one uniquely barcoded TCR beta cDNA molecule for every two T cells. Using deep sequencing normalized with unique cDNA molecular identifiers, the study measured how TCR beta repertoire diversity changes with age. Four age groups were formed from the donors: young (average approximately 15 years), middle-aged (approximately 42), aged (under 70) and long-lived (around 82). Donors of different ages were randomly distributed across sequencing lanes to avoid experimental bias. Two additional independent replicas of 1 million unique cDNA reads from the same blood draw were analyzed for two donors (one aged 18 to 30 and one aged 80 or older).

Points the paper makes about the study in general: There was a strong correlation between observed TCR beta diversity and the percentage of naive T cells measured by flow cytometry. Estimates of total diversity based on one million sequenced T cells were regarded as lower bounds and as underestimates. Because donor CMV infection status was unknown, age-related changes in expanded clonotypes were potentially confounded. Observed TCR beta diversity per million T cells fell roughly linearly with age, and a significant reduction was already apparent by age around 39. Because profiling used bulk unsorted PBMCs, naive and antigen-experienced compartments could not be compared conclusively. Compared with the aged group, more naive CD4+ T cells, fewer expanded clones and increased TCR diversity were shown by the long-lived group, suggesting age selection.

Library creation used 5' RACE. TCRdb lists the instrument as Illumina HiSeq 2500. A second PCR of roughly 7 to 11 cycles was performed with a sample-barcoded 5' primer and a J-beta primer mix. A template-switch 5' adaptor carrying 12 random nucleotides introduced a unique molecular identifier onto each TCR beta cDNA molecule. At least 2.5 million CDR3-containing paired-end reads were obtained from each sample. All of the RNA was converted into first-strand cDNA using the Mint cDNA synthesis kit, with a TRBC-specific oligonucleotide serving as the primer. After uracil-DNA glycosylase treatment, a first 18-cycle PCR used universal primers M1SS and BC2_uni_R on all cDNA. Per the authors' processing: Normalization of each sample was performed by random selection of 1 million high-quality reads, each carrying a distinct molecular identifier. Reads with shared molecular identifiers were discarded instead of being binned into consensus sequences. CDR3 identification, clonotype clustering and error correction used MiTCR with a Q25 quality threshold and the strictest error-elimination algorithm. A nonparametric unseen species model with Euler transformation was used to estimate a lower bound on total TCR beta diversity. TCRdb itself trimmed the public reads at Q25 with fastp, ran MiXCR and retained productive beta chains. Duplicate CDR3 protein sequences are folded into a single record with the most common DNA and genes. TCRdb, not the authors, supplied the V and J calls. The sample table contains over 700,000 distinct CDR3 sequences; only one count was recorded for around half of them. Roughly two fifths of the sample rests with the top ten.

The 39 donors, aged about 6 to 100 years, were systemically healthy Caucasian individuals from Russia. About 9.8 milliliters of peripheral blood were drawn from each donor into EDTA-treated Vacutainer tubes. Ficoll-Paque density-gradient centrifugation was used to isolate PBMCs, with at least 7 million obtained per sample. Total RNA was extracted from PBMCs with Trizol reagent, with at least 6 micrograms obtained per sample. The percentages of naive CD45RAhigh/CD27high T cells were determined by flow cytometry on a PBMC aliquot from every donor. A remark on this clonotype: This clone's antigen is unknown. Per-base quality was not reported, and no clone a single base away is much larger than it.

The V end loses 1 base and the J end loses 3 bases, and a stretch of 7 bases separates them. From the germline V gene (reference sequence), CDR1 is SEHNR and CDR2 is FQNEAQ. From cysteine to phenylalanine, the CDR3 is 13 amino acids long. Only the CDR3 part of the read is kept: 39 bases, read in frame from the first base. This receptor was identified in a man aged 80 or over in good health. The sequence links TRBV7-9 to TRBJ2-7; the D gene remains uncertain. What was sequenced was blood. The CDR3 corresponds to CASSLDLNYEQYF. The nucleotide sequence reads TGTGCCAGCAGCTTAGACCTTAACTACGAGCAGTACTTC.